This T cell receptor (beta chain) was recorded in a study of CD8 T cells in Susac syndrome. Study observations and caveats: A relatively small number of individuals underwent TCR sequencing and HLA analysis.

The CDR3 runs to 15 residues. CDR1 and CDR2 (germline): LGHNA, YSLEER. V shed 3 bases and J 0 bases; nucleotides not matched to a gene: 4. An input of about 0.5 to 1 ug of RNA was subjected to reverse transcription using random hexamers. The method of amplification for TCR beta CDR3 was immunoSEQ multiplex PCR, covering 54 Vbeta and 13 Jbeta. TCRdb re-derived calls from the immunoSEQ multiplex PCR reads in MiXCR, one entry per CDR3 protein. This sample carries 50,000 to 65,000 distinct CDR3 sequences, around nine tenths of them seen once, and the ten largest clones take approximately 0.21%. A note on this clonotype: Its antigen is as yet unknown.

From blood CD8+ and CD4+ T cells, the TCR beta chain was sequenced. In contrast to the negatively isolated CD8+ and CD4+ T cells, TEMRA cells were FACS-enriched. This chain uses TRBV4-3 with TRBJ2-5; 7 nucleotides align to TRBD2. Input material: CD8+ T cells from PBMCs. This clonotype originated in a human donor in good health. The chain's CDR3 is CASSQDGTNQETQYF. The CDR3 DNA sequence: TGCGCCAGCAGCCAGGACGGGACTAACCAAGAGACCCAGTACTTC.